This T cell receptor beta chain was identified in a study of neoadjuvant anti-PD-1 for oral cavity cancer. In the study overall: Patients mostly received three to four biweekly nivolumab doses at 3 mg/kg before surgery.

This clone was observed a few times. The antigen is not known. The assay was immunoSEQ multiplex PCR, and TCRdb's table has in-frame clones only and misses some. The sample carries around 15,000 clones, less than 80% recorded once. Overall study findings and caveats: Treg/Th17 ratio rose with pretreatment blood and fell with post-treatment tumor TCRbeta clonality.

Per the germline V gene, CDR1 is MGHRA and CDR2 is YSYEKL. CDR3 length: 12 residues. V lost 0 bases and J lost 5, with 4 bases in between. This chain links TRBV4-1 with TRBJ1-2; D uncertain. The TCR comes from a person between 35 and 79 years old with oral cavity squamous cell carcinoma. Sequences were derived from PBMCs, sampled before nivolumab (anti-PD-1) treatment. This chain's CDR3 is CASSQERYGYTF. The CDR3 nucleotides are TGCGCCAGCAGCCAAGAGAGGTATGGCTACACCTTC.